These T cell receptor beta chains were read from a single sample in a study of blood T cell repertoires in COVID-19. Only in-frame clones appear in the TCRdb table, and some are missing; sequencing was by immunoSEQ multiplex PCR. The sample lists roughly 66,000 clones; approximately 80% were seen once. Sequenced material: peripheral blood. These receptors originate from a man aged 55 to 70 with acute or convalescent COVID-19. The CDR3 runs from the conserved cysteine through the conserved F or W.

V	J	CDR3
TRBV15	TRBJ1-6	CATSILDRDNSPLHF
TRBV7-2	TRBJ1-1	CASSLAFRNTEAFF
TRBV10-3	TRBJ1-6	CAISETSGQTYNSPLHF
TRBV6-5	TRBJ2-7	CAAQNPAYEQYF
TRBV24-1	TRBJ2-1	CATQGGNEQFF
TRBV12-3/TRBV12-4	TRBJ1-5	CASSLHQGQPQHF
TRBV2	TRBJ1-6	CASDSGSDAYNSPLHF
TRBV5-6	TRBJ1-1	CASSFWTGIMNTEAFF
TRBV2	TRBJ2-7	CASRANIPKSYEQYF
TRBV6-6	TRBJ1-3	CASSTGLGNTIYF
TRBV5-4	TRBJ1-6	CASSLAEEGPLHF